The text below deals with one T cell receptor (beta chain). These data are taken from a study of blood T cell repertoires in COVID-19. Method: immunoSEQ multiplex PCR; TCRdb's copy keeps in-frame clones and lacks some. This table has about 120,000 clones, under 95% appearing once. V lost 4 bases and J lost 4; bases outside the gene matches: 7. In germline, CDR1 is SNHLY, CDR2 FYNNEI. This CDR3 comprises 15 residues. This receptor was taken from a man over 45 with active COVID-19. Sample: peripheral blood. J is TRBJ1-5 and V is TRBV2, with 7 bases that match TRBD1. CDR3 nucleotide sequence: TGTGCCAGCAGTGGGACGGGACAGCAGAATCAGCCCCAGCATTTT. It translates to CASSGTGQQNQPQHF.